This T cell receptor (beta chain) is from a study of long-term antiretroviral therapy in people with HIV. Study details: Samples collected earliest predate the 2015 immediate-ART recommendation by about a decade. Broader study findings: After ART, diversity increased yet remained lower than transplant donor controls. ART adherence, viral resistance and therapy changes went undocumented.

About this clone: The antigen is undetermined.

The CDR3 sequence is 16 residues long. J gave up 5 bases and V 0 bases, and 10 bases lay outside the gene matches. Per germline, CDR1 SGHNT and CDR2 YYREEE (reference sequence). All participants with HIV were treated in the United States. The assay used was immunoSEQ (version v3.0), run at survey level. Assay used: immunoSEQ multiplex PCR; TCRdb lists only in-frame clones, some missing. The data show tens of thousands of clones, 70% to 90% seen once. The chain has TRBV5-4 and TRBJ2-7, with 8 bases that match TRBD2. The sequencing here drew on unsorted PBMCs, taken 3 years after starting antiretroviral therapy. The sequence was collected from a man in his forties or fifties with HIV. The CDR3 DNA is TGTGCCAGCAGCTTGGGTGCGGGAGGTGTAAAAAACGAGCAGTACTTC. The encoded protein is CASSLGAGGVKNEQYF.